The 8 T cell receptor beta chains below were found in one sample sequenced in a study of memory CD4+ T cells and cytomegalovirus serostatus. TCRdb keeps only in-frame clones here, not all; method: immunoSEQ multiplex PCR. The sample includes about 42,000 clones, about 73% of them seen just once. Single viable CD3+CD4+CD8-CD45RO+ cells were sorted as the memory CD4+ T cells. The sequencing input was memory CD4+ T cells from blood. These receptors all come from an adult in good health and CMV-seronegative.

The gene calls are TRBV9 and TRBJ2-7; 10 bases are shared with TRBD1. Germline V gives CDR1 SGDLS, CDR2 YYNGEE. This CDR3 comprises 14 residues. V was pared by 3 bases and J by 5 bases, with 5 bases of the junction left unmatched. In nucleotides, the CDR3 is TGTGCCAGCAGCGACCGGGACAGGGGAAACGAGCAGTACTTC. Residues: CASSDRDRGNEQYF.

Details on this clone: The same CDR3 is also encoded by other DNA sequences in this sample. The chain is built from TRBV6-5 and TRBJ1-5; D is ambiguous. The CDR3 is 13 residues long. The germline CDR1 and CDR2 sequences are MNHEY and SVGAGI. V gave up 6 bases and J gave up 3 bases, with 9 bases separating them. The chain's CDR3 is CASRQEPNQPQHF. The CDR3 bases are TGTGCCAGCAGGCAGGAGCCCAATCAGCCCCAGCATTTT.

V and J are TRBV7-2 and TRBJ2-3, with 10 nucleotides matching TRBD2. The CDR3 spans 18 residues. Trimming removed 2 bases from V and 0 bases from J; junction bases left unmatched: 8. Germline V lookup: CDR1 SGHTA, CDR2 FQGNSA. The CDR3 is CASSLSWSGGGSTDTQYF. Written as DNA, the CDR3 is TGTGCCAGCAGCTTATCGTGGAGCGGGGGGGGTAGCACAGATACGCAGTATTTT.

The chain has TRBV23-1 and TRBJ2-6; D possibly uses TRBD1 or TRBD2 (5 bases each). TRBV23-1 falls under the ORF class, with uncertain function. Trimming took off 3 bases at V and 2 bases at J, with 5 bases between the two ends. CDR3 length: 14 amino acids. The CDR3 DNA reads as TGCGCCAGCAGTCAGGGGGCTGGGGCCAACGTCCTGACTTTC. Its translation: CASSQGAGANVLTF.

The genes are TRBV29-1 and TRBJ1-1; the D gene is possibly TRBD1 (5 bases). The germline CDR1 and CDR2 sequences are SQVTM and ANQGSEA. The CDR3 is 13 amino acids. V was cut by 3 bases and J by 11 bases, with 19 bases left in between. The CDR3 region has the DNA TGCAGCGTTGATGGAGCAGGGTCAGTTATGGCTTTCTTT. This sequence encodes CSVDGAGSVMAFF. The variable domain in full, completed from reference TRBV29-1 and TRBJ1-1, reads SAVISQKPSRDICQRGTSLTIQCQVDSQVTMMFWYRQQPGQSLTLIATANQGSEATYESGFVIDKFPISRPNLTFSTLTVSNMSPEDSSIYLCSVDGAGSVMAFFGQGTRLTVV.

The chain recombines TRBV4-3 with TRBJ1-5; D may be TRBD1 (6 bases). CDR1 is LGHNA, CDR2 YSLEER, per germline. The CDR3 is 16 amino acids. Trimming removed 4 bases at V and 7 bases at J, with 20 bases between. Here the CDR3 DNA reads TGCGCCAGCAGCCCCTCAGTGGGGGGGCTAGGACAGCCCCAGCATTTT. It specifies CASSPSVGGLGQPQHF.

V usage is TRBV7-8 and J usage is TRBJ1-4; the D is unclear. This CDR3 spans 14 amino acids. The V end lost 6 bases, the J end lost 0 bases, and 8 bases lay between the germline ends. The germline V gene encodes CDR1 SGHVS and CDR2 FQNEAQ. CDR3 in DNA: TGTGCCAGCAGAATCAGCCCAACTAATGAAAAACTGTTTTTT. It is translated as CASRISPTNEKLFF.

The chain links TRBV29-1 to TRBJ2-7; D might be TRBD1 or TRBD2, each matching 5 bases. The V end lost 0 bases, the J end lost 2 bases, and 14 bases lay between the germline ends. CDR3 length: 15 residues. In germline, CDR1 is SQVTM, CDR2 ANQGSEA. DNA for the CDR3: TGCAGCGTTGAAGATCGACGAGGGACGACCTACGAGCAGTACTTC. This translates into CSVEDRRGTTYEQYF.